A single sample is the source of the 15 T cell receptor beta chains below, sequenced in a study of blood T cells in healthy people across ages. Alongside a J-beta primer mix, a sample-barcoded 5' primer served in a second PCR lasting about 6 to 11 cycles. MiXCR, applied by TCRdb to the 5' RACE reads, yields one record per CDR3 protein. Of around 1.5 million distinct CDR3 sequences listed, approximately 42% are singletons. The sample comprised blood. These receptors were obtained from a woman in her late teens or twenties in good health.

This clonotype was counted a few times. The chain employs TRBV7-3 and TRBJ1-2, with D tentatively TRBD1 (6 bases). CDR3 length equals 14 residues. V lost 6 bases and J lost 3, with 14 bases in between. Germline CDR1 is SGHTA and CDR2 is FQGTGA. CDR3 nucleotides: TGTGCCAGCAGTGCCACGACAGGAGACTATGGCTACACCTTC. It codes for CASSATTGDYGYTF. The full variable domain, with the rest looked up from reference TRBV7-3 and TRBJ1-2, is GAGVSQTPSNKVTEKGKYVELRCDPISGHTALYWYRQSLGQGPEFLIYFQGTGAADDSGLPNDRFFAVRPEGSVSTLKIQRTERGDSAVYLCASSATTGDYGYTFGSGTRLTVV.

The J gene is TRBJ2-3, the V gene TRBV9, with 9 bases matching TRBD1. Germline V gene sequence: CDR1 SGDLS, CDR2 YYNGEE. This CDR3 region has 15 residues. J gave up 5 bases and V 2 bases, and 6 bases lay outside the gene matches. The CDR3 bases are TGTGCCAGCAGCGTCGGGACAGGGTTCGTAGATACGCAGTATTTT. Amino acid sequence: CASSVGTGFVDTQYF.

The chain combines TRBV4-1 with TRBJ1-3; D is unclear. This CDR3 region has 16 residues. Per the germline V gene, CDR1 is MGHRA and CDR2 is YSYEKL. Trimming cost V 5 bases and J 0 bases, with 14 bases left between them. CDR3 loop: CASSTRRAVSGNTIYF. The CDR3 DNA follows: TGCGCCAGCAGCACTCGACGGGCAGTCTCTGGAAACACCATATATTTT.

The table lists this clonotype with a count of one. The chain couples TRBV27 to TRBJ2-5, with 9 bases identical to TRBD1. Germline trimming cut 6 bases from V and 11 bases from J; bases unmatched to any gene: 16. Germline loops: CDR1 MNHEY, CDR2 SMNVEV (reference sequence). The CDR3 loop spans 15 amino acids. The CDR3 protein is CASRTDRGSYNEQYF. The CDR3 coding sequence is TGTGCCAGCAGAACGGACAGGGGCAGCTACAATGAGCAGTACTTC.

The sample holds a few counts of this clonotype. The V and J genes are TRBV20-1 and TRBJ1-1; TRBD1 matches 7 bases. Germline values: CDR1 DFQATT, CDR2 SNEGSKA (reference sequence). V dropped 6 bases and J dropped 6; count of bases not matched to a gene: 4. CDR3 size: 11 residues. CDR3 bases: TGCAGTGCAGCCACAGGGGCTGAAGCTTTCTTT. It is translated as CSAATGAEAFF.

This clonotype was counted between two and nine times. The chain combines TRBV20-1 with TRBJ2-7; 13 nucleotides line up with TRBD2. The CDR3 spans 15 residues. V shed 3 bases, J shed 6 bases, and the junction held 8 bases outside the gene matches. The germline gives CDR1 DFQATT, CDR2 SNEGSKA (reference sequence). CDR3 loop: CSASRGTSGNREQYF. The CDR3 DNA reads as TGCAGTGCTAGCCGCGGGACTAGCGGGAATCGCGAGCAGTACTTC.

The chain recombines TRBV12-5 with TRBJ1-5, with D unresolved. Trimming removed 6 bases from V and 9 bases from J, with 12 bases in between. The CDR3 sequence is 12 residues long. CDR1 and CDR2 from the germline V gene are LGHNT and FRNRAP. The CDR3 is CASGSPPAPQHF. The CDR3 DNA follows: TGTGCTAGTGGCTCCCCTCCAGCGCCCCAGCATTTT.

This clonotype was seen ten or more times. The chain links TRBV7-6 to TRBJ2-7; D not resolved. The length of the CDR3 is 14 residues. Trimming pared 1 base from V and 5 bases from J, leaving 12 bases between. Germline CDR1 and CDR2: SGHVS and FNYEAQ. CDR3 sequence: CASSLGDGVHEQYF. The CDR3 coding sequence is TGTGCCAGCAGCTTAGGAGATGGGGTCCACGAGCAGTACTTC.

This clonotype was detected only a few times. This CDR3 is CASKRDTYEQYF. CDR3 sequence (DNA): TGTGCCAGCAAGCGGGACACCTACGAGCAGTACTTC. The chain uses TRBV28 and TRBJ2-7, with D possibly being TRBD2 (7 bases). Germline loops: CDR1 MDHEN, CDR2 SYDVKM. The CDR3 consists of 12 residues. With 7 bases removed from V and 2 bases from J, the gap between germline ends came to 9 bases.

The genes are TRBV29-1 and TRBJ2-1, with 7 positions matching TRBD1. The CDR3 runs 15 residues. Germline-derived CDR1 and CDR2 are SQVTM and ANQGSEA. V shed 6 bases, J shed 0 bases, and the junction held 8 bases outside the gene matches. The CDR3 loop is CSVHGQASSYNEQFF. Written as DNA, the CDR3 is TGCAGCGTCCATGGACAGGCAAGCTCCTACAATGAGCAGTTCTTC.

This clonotype was detected a few times. The rearrangement uses TRBV11-1 and TRBJ2-1; 11 bases map to TRBD2. J lost 0 bases, V lost 4 bases, and 5 bases had no gene match. Per the germline V gene, CDR1 is SGHAT and CDR2 is FQDESV (reference sequence). The length of the CDR3 is 17 residues. Written as DNA, the CDR3 is TGTGCCAGCAGCTCACTTACTAGCGGGAGCTCCTACAATGAGCAGTTCTTC. Translation: CASSSLTSGSSYNEQFF.

In its sample, this clonotype was seen once. Possible read error: a much larger clone is one base away. This sequence joins TRBV20-1 and TRBJ1-5, with TRBD1 as a possible D gene (5 bases). Germline V gives CDR1 DFQATT, CDR2 SNEGSKA (reference sequence). The ends were cut back, 2 bases at V and 4 bases at J, with 18 bases in the middle. The CDR3 contains 16 residues. In nucleotides, the CDR3 is TGCAGTGCTAGAAAGCCCACCCGGGGGTCGAATCAGCCCCAGCATTTT. Its protein product is CSARKPTRGSNQPQHF.

The gene calls are TRBV2 and TRBJ2-4; maybe TRBD2 (5 bases). Per the germline V gene, CDR1 is SNHLY and CDR2 is FYNNEI. The length of the CDR3 is 14 residues. The V end lost 5 bases, the J end lost 15 bases, and 23 bases lay between the germline ends. The CDR3 coding sequence is TGTGCCAGCAGTCCACCCGGGGAACTACAGCTCGGGTACTTC. This codes for CASSPPGELQLGYF.

This chain connects TRBV27 to TRBJ2-1; D is undetermined. The last part of the DNA fits TRBJ2-7 better; the J call may be wrong. The CDR3 has 16 amino acids. The germline V gene has CDR1 MNHEY and CDR2 SMNVEV (reference sequence). For the CDR3, the DNA is TGTGCCAGCAGTTTATCCGCTAAATCCTCCTACAATGAGCAGTACTTC. Encoded protein: CASSLSAKSSYNEQYF.

V usage is TRBV3-1 and J usage is TRBJ1-1; D remains unclear. V shed 1 base and J shed 6 bases, with 12 bases lying between them. The CDR3 has 14 residues. Per germline, CDR1 LGHDT and CDR2 YNNKEL (reference sequence). CDR3 region: CASSQAPQRAEAFF. In nucleotides, the CDR3 is TGTGCCAGCAGCCAAGCCCCTCAACGGGCTGAAGCTTTCTTT.